This T cell receptor beta chain stems from a study of T-cell reconstitution after alpha-beta-depleted transplantation in children. The TCRbeta library was prepared with unique molecular identifiers. MiXCR, run by TCRdb on the PCR reads, gives a single entry per CDR3 protein. The data hold around 670,000 distinct CDR3 sequences, with 13% observed a single time. Regarding the study as a whole: Reportedly, alpha-beta T cells present about two months post-transplant originated from several hundred expanded clones of graft origin.

V shed 1 base and J 3 bases; nucleotides not matched to a gene: 17. The CDR3 runs to 20 residues. Of note for this clonotype: Its antigen remains unidentified.

This chain connects TRBV12-3 or TRBV12-4 to TRBJ2-1; 8 bases fit TRBD2. The sequenced sample was PBMCs, obtained before TCRalphabeta/CD19-depleted stem cell transplant. This TCR was sampled from a girl aged 2-10 years with congenital amegakaryocytic thrombocytopenia, due to receive a stem cell transplant. The chain's CDR3 is CASSLGVHLSGDAFYNEQFF. CDR3 bases: TGTGCCAGCAGTTTAGGGGTACACCTTAGCGGGGACGCCTTCTACAATGAGCAGTTCTTC.